This T cell receptor (beta chain) was recorded in a study of CD8 T cells in Susac syndrome. RNA was extracted with the RNeasy kit, and a quantity of about 0.45 to 1 ug was reverse transcribed using random hexamers. Multiplex PCR with immunoSEQ amplified the TCR beta CDR3 across 54 Vbeta and 13 Jbeta. TCRdb processed the immunoSEQ multiplex PCR reads anew with MiXCR; each CDR3 protein has one entry. The data contain 180,000 or so distinct CDR3 sequences, 95% of them seen just once; the ten biggest clones take up about 0.094%. CDR1 is DFQATT, CDR2 SNEGSKA, per germline (reference sequence). The CDR3 spans 17 residues. Trimming took 6 bases from V and 1 from J; bases not matched to a gene: 15. In blood CD8+ and CD4+ T cells, TCR beta underwent sequencing.

This sequence originates from a human donor in good health. Sequenced sample: CD4+ T cells from PBMCs. This chain uses TRBV20-1 with TRBJ2-3, with 8 bases aligning to TRBD2. CDR3 in DNA: TGCAGTGCCCCGGGACCTCTAACGGGGGGGCGCACAGATACGCAGTATTTT. It yields the protein CSAPGPLTGGRTDTQYF.